The 18 T cell receptor beta chains reported below all come from one sample, sequenced in a study of tumor-infiltrating lymphocytes in primary liver carcinoma. TCR beta cDNA was made from approximately 500 ng total RNA with a constant-region primer. Construction of TCR beta libraries relied on three successive nested multiplex PCR rounds employing slightly modified ARM-PCR. The first two PCR rounds, nine to ten cycles each, used TRBV1-TRBV30 forward primers and a C-beta reverse primer. MiXCR, run by TCRdb on the multiplex PCR reads, gives a single entry per CDR3 protein. The sample lists fewer than 400,000 distinct CDR3 sequences, around 50% occurring once. Unsorted whole blood served as the source of blood RNA, and germline DNA was extracted as well. Sequencing was performed on peripheral blood. The receptors stem from a woman in her twenties or thirties with primary liver carcinoma and hepatitis B virus infection.

The rearrangement joins TRBV12-3 or TRBV12-4 to TRBJ1-5; no clear D. This CDR3 has 14 amino acids. V gave up 5 bases and J gave up 0 bases, with 8 bases separating them. The DNA for the CDR3 is TGTGCCAGCAGTCAGTGGATTAGCAATCAGCCCCAGCATTTT. It yields the protein CASSQWISNQPQHF.

Remarks on this clonotype: A read error may be the cause here, since a much bigger clone is one base away. V is TRBV14 and J is TRBJ2-5; D not resolved. Germline V gene sequence: CDR1 SGHDN, CDR2 FVKESK. This CDR3 contains 11 residues. In DNA form, the CDR3 reads TGTACCAGCAGCCAAGGATTGACCCAGTACTTC. Translation gives CTSSQGLTQYF.

A word on this clonotype: A far larger clone is off by one base, so a read error is likely. The genes are TRBV29-1 and TRBJ1-1, with D uncertain. The CDR3 runs to 10 residues. Deletions cut 6 bases from V and 6 bases from J, with 8 bases between. Per germline, CDR1 SQVTM and CDR2 ANQGSEA. The chain's CDR3 is CSVGGAEAFF. In DNA form, the CDR3 reads TGCAGCGTAGGAGGCGCTGAAGCTTTCTTT.

This clonotype was recorded a few times. The chain couples TRBV7-8 to TRBJ2-1; 10 nucleotides agree with TRBD2. After removal of 5 bases from V and 5 bases from J, the junction contained 9 bases not matched to a gene. There are 16 residues in the CDR3. Germline V gives CDR1 SGHVS, CDR2 FQNEAQ. The CDR3 reads CASSPPGLADHNEQFF. The CDR3 DNA follows: TGTGCCAGCAGCCCTCCCGGACTAGCGGACCACAATGAGCAGTTCTTC.

This clonotype was picked up many times. This CDR3 is CASSSTGTGSYNEQFF. In DNA, the CDR3 is TGTGCCAGCAGCTCAACCGGGACAGGGTCTTACAATGAGCAGTTCTTC. This chain connects TRBV5-5 to TRBJ2-1; 9 positions match TRBD1. V gave up 3 bases and J gave up 4 bases; unmatched junction bases: 8. CDR1 is SGHKS, CDR2 YYEKEE, per germline (reference sequence). This CDR3 has 16 amino acids.

This clonotype has more than one count but fewer than ten. V usage is TRBV7-2 and J usage is TRBJ2-2; tentatively, D is TRBD1 (6 bases). CDR3 length: 15 residues. The germline gives CDR1 SGHTA, CDR2 FQGNSA. V lost 6 bases to trimming and J lost 1 base, with 12 bases between them. CDR3 sequence: CASRSQGQNTGELFF. The DNA of the CDR3 is TGTGCCAGCAGGTCTCAGGGACAGAACACCGGGGAGCTGTTTTTT.

A remark on this clonotype: It may be a read error: a sequence one base away is much more abundant. V is TRBV11-3 and J is TRBJ2-7; 7 bases fit TRBD2. This CDR3 comprises 14 residues. V shed 5 bases, J shed 3 bases, and the junction held 7 bases outside the gene matches. Germline V lookup: CDR1 SGHNT, CDR2 YENEEA. The CDR3 bases are TGTGCCAGCAGCGGACTAGTTGGGAGCTACGAGCAGTACTTC. It yields the protein CASSGLVGSYEQYF.

With respect to this clonotype: A read error is possible here, since a much larger clone lies one base away. The chain combines TRBV12-3 or TRBV12-4 with TRBJ1-6, with TRBD1 matching 7 bases. This CDR3 spans 12 amino acids. The ends lost 6 bases at V and 16 bases at J; junction bases unmatched: 9. The CDR3 coding sequence is TGTGCCAGCAGCAACGTGACAGGGCTGCTCCACTTT. Translation gives CASSNVTGLLHF.

This chain links TRBV30 with TRBJ2-5; no definite D call. The germline gives CDR1 GTSNPN, CDR2 SVGIG (reference sequence). Deletions cut 4 bases from V and 1 base from J, with 10 bases between. This CDR3 is 13 amino acids long. The CDR3 bases are TGTGCCTGGATGAAGTGGACCCAAGAGACCCAGTACTTC. This sequence encodes CAWMKWTQETQYF.

This clonotype turned up a few times. This chain joins TRBV6-1 and TRBJ1-2; D perhaps matches TRBD1 (5 bases). Deletions cut 4 bases from V and 2 bases from J, with 14 bases between. The length of the CDR3 is 15 residues. The germline CDR1 and CDR2 sequences are MNHNS and SASEGT. CDR3 in amino acids: CASSAIHRDNYGYTF. The CDR3, as DNA: TGTGCCAGCAGTGCAATTCACCGGGACAACTATGGCTACACCTTC.

The chain combines TRBV12-3 or TRBV12-4 with TRBJ2-1, with D possibly being TRBD2 (6 bases). The V end lost 4 bases, the J end lost 4 bases, and 14 bases lay between the germline ends. This CDR3 is 15 amino acids long. The CDR3 spells CASSSTGTSYNEQFF. The CDR3 DNA follows: TGTGCCAGCAGTTCAACCGGGACTTCATACAATGAGCAGTTCTTC.

The chain couples TRBV4-1 to TRBJ1-6; no reliable D call. Trimming cost V 3 bases and J 4 bases, with 13 bases left between them. The CDR3 totals 16 residues. The germline V gene has CDR1 MGHRA and CDR2 YSYEKL. CDR3 sequence: CASSHLWVAYNSPLHF. The CDR3 nucleotides are TGCGCCAGCAGCCACTTGTGGGTAGCATATAATTCACCCCTCCACTTT.

Comments on this clonotype: A much larger clone differs from this one at a single base, so this may be a read error. This sequence joins TRBV6-1 and TRBJ2-7; no firm D call. This CDR3 has 12 residues. CDR1 is MNHNS, CDR2 SASEGT, per germline. CDR3 sequence reads: CVSSGQATEQYF. The DNA of the CDR3 is TGTGTCAGCAGTGGGCAGGCCACCGAGCAGTACTTC.

Notes on this clonotype: At one end the junction does not follow the germline gene, possibly because of a read error. The CDR3 DNA is TGCGCCAGCAGCCAAGACGAAGTAGACAGGGTGTACAATGATCAGTTCTTC. Encoded protein: CASSQDEVDRVYNDQFF. The chain uses TRBV4-1 and TRBJ2-1; TRBD1 agrees at 7 bases. Germline V gives CDR1 MGHRA, CDR2 YSYEKL. This CDR3 comprises 17 residues.

As regards this clonotype: An end of the junction does not agree with germline; a read error may underlie this. This rearrangement joins TRBV4-2 to TRBJ1-6; possible D gene TRBD1, 6 bases. The CDR3 loop spans 15 amino acids. The V gene's germline CDR1 is LGHNA and CDR2 YNFKEQ. The CDR3 region has the DNA TGTGCCAGCAGCCGGGGGGCAGGGGATAATTCAGCCCTCCACTTT. Amino acid sequence: CASSRGAGDNSALHF.

This chain connects TRBV11-2 to TRBJ1-4, with TRBD1 as a possible D gene (6 bases). Trimming removed 7 bases from V and 7 bases from J, with 22 bases in between. The length of the CDR3 is 16 residues. Germline loops: CDR1 SGHAT, CDR2 FQNNGV. The CDR3 protein is CASTLNVRGAGEKLFF. The CDR3 DNA is TGTGCCAGCACCCTAAACGTTCGGGGGGCTGGTGAAAAACTGTTTTTT.

The CDR3: CASNPGLVEYEQYF. As DNA, the CDR3 is TGTGCCAGCAACCCTGGACTAGTGGAGTACGAGCAGTACTTC. J is TRBJ2-7 and V is TRBV11-2, with 7 nucleotides matching TRBD2. V shed 7 bases, J shed 4 bases, and the junction held 10 bases outside the gene matches. The CDR3 covers 14 residues. Germline V gives CDR1 SGHAT, CDR2 FQNNGV.

There are a few counts of this clonotype. The chain is built from TRBV6-5 and TRBJ2-2, with a tentative D call TRBD1 (5 bases). This CDR3 region has 16 residues. Germline V CDR1 and CDR2: MNHEY, SVGAGI. V was clipped by 0 bases and J by 0 bases, with 8 bases between them. Here the CDR3 reads CASSYSSRANTGELFF. The CDR3 DNA reads TGTGCCAGCAGTTACTCGTCCAGGGCGAACACCGGGGAGCTGTTTTTT.